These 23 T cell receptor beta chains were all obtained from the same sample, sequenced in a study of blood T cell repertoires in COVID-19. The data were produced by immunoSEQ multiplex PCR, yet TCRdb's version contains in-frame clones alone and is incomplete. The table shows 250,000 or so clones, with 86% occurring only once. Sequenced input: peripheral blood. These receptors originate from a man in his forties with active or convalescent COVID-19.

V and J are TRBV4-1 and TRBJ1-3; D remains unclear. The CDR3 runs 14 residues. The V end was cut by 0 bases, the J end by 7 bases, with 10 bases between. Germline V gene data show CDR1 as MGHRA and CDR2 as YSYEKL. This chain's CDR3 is CASSQDFTGNTIYF. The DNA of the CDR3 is TGCGCCAGCAGCCAAGATTTCACCGGGAACACCATATATTTT.

CDR3 sequence reads: CASRSPSTSTDTQYF. The CDR3 nucleotides are TGTGCCAGCAGATCTCCGTCGACTAGCACAGATACGCAGTATTTT. The V call is TRBV28, the J call TRBJ2-3, with D unresolved. The CDR3 covers 15 residues. Germline V gene data show CDR1 as MDHEN and CDR2 as SYDVKM. Trimming left V 6 bases short and J 0 bases short, with 13 bases between.

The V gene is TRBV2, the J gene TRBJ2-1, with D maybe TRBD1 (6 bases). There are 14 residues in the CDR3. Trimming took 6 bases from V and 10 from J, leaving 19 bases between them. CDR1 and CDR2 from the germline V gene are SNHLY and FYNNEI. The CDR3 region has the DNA TGTGCCAGCAGCAGGACAGTAGCCACCGGGGAGCAGTTCTTC. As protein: CASSRTVATGEQFF.

The CDR3 loop is CASKAGAGRTDTQYF. DNA of the CDR3: TGCGCCAGCAAGGCGGGGGCGGGGAGGACAGATACGCAGTATTTT. The chain links TRBV10-2 to TRBJ2-3, with a tentative D call TRBD2 (7 bases). Trimming stripped 7 bases from V and 3 bases from J, with 17 bases between. This CDR3 is 15 amino acids long. Germline V lookup: CDR1 WSHSY, CDR2 SAAADI.

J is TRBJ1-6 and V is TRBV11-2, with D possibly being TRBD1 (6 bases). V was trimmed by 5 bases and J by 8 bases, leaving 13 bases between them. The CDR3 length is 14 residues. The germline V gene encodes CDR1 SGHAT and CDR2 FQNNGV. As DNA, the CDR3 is TGTGCCAGCAGCCCCGGACAGTCCCATTCACCCCTCCACTTT. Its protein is CASSPGQSHSPLHF.

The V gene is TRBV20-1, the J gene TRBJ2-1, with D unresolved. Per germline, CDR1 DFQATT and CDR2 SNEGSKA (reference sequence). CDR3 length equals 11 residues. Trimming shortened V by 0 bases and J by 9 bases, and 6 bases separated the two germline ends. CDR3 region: CSARDSFEQFF. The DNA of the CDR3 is TGCAGTGCTAGAGATTCGTTTGAGCAGTTCTTC.

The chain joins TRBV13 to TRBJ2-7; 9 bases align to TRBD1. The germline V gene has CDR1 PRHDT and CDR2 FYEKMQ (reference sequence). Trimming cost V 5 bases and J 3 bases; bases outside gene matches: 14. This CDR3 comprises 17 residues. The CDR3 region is CASSPQARDRAFYEQYF. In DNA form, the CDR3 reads TGTGCCAGCAGCCCACAAGCCCGGGACAGGGCTTTCTACGAGCAGTACTTC. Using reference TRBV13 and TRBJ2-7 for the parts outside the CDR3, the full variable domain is AAGVIQSPRHLIKEKRETATLKCYPIPRHDTVYWYQQGPGQDPQFLISFYEKMQSDKGSIPDRFSAQQFSDYHSELNMSSLELGDSALYFCASSPQARDRAFYEQYFGPGTRLTVT.

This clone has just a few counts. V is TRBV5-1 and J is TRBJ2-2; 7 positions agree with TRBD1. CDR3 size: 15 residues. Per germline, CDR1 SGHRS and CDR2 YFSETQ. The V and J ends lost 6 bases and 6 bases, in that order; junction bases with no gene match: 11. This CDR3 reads CASKDRLVIAGELFF. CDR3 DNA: TGCGCCAGCAAGGACAGGCTAGTAATCGCCGGGGAGCTGTTTTTT. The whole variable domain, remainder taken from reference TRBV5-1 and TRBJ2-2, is KAGVTQTPRYLIKTRGQQVTLSCSPISGHRSVSWYQQTPGQGLQFLFEYFSETQRNKGNFPGRFSGRQFSNSRSEMNVSTLELGDSALYLCASKDRLVIAGELFFGEGSRLTVL.

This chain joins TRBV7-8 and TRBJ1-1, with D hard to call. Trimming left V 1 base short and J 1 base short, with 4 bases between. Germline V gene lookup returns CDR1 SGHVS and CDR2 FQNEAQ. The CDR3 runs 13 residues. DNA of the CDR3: TGTGCCAGCAGCTTAGACAGGAACACTGAAGCTTTCTTT. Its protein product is CASSLDRNTEAFF.

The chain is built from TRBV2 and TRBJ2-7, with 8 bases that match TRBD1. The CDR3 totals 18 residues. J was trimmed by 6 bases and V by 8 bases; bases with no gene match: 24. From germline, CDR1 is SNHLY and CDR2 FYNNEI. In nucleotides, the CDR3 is TGTGCCAGCGGGGGCCCCCTTCCCGGTACGCAGGGGGCGGGCGAGCAGTACTTC. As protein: CASGGPLPGTQGAGEQYF.

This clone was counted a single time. The DNA of the CDR3 is TGTGCCAGCAGCTTAAGCTTCCGGGACAGTTACAATGAGCAGTTCTTC. Encoded protein: CASSLSFRDSYNEQFF. The V and J genes are TRBV7-6 and TRBJ2-1; 7 bases match TRBD1. The CDR3 is 16 amino acids. Trimming at V came to 2 bases and at J to 4 bases, leaving 8 bases not matched to a gene. Germline values: CDR1 SGHVS, CDR2 FNYEAQ.

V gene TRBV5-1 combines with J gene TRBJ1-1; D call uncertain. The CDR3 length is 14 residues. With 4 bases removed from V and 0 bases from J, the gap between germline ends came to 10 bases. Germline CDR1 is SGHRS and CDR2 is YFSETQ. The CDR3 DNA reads TGCGCCAGCAGCCTGACACCAATGAACACTGAAGCTTTCTTT. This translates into CASSLTPMNTEAFF.

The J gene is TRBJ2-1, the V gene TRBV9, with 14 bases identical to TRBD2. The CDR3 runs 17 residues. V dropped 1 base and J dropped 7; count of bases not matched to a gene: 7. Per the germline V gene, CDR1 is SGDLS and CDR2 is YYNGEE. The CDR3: CASSVSGTSGSRNEQFF. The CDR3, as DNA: TGTGCCAGCAGCGTAAGTGGGACTAGCGGGAGTCGAAATGAGCAGTTCTTC.

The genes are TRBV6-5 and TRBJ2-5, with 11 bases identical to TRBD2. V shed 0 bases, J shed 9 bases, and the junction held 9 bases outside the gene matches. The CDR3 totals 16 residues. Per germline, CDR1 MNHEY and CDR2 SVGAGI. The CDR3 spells CASSYSLAGGLGSQYF. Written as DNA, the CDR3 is TGTGCCAGCAGTTACTCGCTAGCGGGGGGCCTTGGGTCCCAGTACTTC.

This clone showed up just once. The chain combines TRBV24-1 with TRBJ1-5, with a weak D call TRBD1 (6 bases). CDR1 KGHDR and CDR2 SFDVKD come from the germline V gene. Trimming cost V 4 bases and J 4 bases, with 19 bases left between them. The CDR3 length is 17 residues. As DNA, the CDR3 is TGTGCCACCAGTGACCAAAATGCCGGGACAAGTAATCAGCCCCAGCATTTT. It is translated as CATSDQNAGTSNQPQHF.

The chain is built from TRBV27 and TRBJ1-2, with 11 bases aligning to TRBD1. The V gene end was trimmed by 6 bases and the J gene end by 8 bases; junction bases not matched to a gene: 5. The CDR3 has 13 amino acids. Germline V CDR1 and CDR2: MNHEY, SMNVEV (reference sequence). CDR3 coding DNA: TGTGCCAGCAGACCGGACAGGGGGCACGGCTACACCTTC. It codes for CASRPDRGHGYTF.

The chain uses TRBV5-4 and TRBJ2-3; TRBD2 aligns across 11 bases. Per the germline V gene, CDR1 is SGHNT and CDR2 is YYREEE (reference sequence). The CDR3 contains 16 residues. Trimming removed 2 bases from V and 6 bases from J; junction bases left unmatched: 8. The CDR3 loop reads CASSLGLAGRADTQYF. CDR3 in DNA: TGTGCCAGCAGCTTAGGACTAGCGGGCCGGGCTGATACGCAGTATTTT.

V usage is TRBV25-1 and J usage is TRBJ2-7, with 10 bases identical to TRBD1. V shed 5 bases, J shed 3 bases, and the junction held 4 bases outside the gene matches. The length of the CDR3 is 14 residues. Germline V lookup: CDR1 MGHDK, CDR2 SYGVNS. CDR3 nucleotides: TGTGCCAGCAGTCAGACAGGGGGCCTCTACGAGCAGTACTTC. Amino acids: CASSQTGGLYEQYF.

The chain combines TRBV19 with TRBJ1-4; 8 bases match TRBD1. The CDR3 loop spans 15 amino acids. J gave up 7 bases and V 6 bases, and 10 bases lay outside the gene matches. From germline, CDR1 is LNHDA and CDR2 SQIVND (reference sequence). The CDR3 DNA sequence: TGTGCCAGTAGCACTTTCAGGGGGCGCGGTGAAAAACTGTTTTTT. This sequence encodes CASSTFRGRGEKLFF.

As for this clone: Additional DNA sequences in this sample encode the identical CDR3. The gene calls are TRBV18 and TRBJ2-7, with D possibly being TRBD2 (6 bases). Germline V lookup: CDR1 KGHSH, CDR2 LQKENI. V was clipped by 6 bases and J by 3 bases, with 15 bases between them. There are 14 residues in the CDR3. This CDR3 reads CASSPGLPSYEQYF. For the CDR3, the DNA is TGTGCCAGCTCGCCGGGACTCCCAAGCTACGAGCAGTACTTC.

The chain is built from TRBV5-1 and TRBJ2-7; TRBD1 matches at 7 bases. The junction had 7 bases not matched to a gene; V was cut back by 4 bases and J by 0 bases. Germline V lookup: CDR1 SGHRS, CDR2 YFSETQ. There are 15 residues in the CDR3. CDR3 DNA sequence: TGCGCCAGCAGCCGGGACAGCGACCTCTCCTACGAGCAGTACTTC. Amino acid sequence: CASSRDSDLSYEQYF.

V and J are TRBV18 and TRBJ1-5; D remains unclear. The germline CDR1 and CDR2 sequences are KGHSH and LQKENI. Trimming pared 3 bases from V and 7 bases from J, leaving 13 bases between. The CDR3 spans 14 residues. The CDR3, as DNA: TGTGCCAGCTCACCGGGAGGGAATCACCAGCCCCAGCATTTT. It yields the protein CASSPGGNHQPQHF.

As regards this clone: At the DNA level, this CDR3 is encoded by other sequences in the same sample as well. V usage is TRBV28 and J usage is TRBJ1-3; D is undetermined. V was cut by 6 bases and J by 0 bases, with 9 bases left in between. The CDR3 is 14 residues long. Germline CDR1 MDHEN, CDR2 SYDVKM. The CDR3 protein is CASSPGGSGNTIYF. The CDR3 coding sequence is TGTGCCAGCAGCCCCGGAGGCTCTGGAAACACCATATATTTT.